This T cell receptor (beta chain) was captured in a study of human T cells and chemical hapten exposure. Study observations and caveats: DPC sensitization produced no change in TCRs with frequency above 1 in 1000. PT1 expanded TCR counts and patch test score correlated positively. While controls formed fewer of them, expanded TCRs formed significantly more large CDR3 similarity clusters.

Looked up from germline, CDR1 is DFQATT and CDR2 is SNEGSKA (reference sequence). J lost 0 bases, V lost 2 bases, and 7 bases had no gene match. This CDR3 comprises 17 residues. TCRdb itself ran the RACE reads through MiXCR, one entry per CDR3 protein. The repertoire consists of about 84,000 distinct CDR3 sequences, with 10% to 11% occurring once and the leading ten covering over 3.5%. A note on this clonotype: The antigen remains undetermined.

Time point given: patch test 3, about 24 weeks after DPC sensitization. Treatment indicated: therapeutic diphenylcyclopropenone sensitization with weekly scalp DPC. Blood draws preceded each patch test application. This clonotype originated in a woman between 45 and 60 years old with alopecia areata. Some clones in this sample may be carry-over from other donors' samples. The sequences come from whole blood, collected in connection with sensitization to the hapten diphenylcyclopropenone (DPC). The chain recombines TRBV20-1 with TRBJ2-1, with 10 bases that match TRBD2. The CDR3 region is CSARIASGRSSYNEQFF. Written as DNA, the CDR3 is TGCAGTGCTAGAATAGCTAGCGGGAGATCCTCCTACAATGAGCAGTTCTTC.